Reported below is one TCR beta chain. Its target is not known. The source of the sample is a study of a mutant IDH1 vaccine in newly diagnosed glioma. CDR3 length equals 14 residues. CDR1 is SGDLS, CDR2 YYNGEE, per germline. The V gene lost 0 bases and the J gene lost 4 bases, with 7 bases spanning the gap. Time point reported: week 5, during vaccination. All doses held 300 ug of mutant IDH1 20-mer peptide, with topical imiquimod. The protocol was immunoSEQ multiplex PCR, while the TCRdb copy is restricted to in-frame clones and leaves out a portion. The top ten hold around 1.5% of the sample, which has around 42,000 clones, 80% to 90% seen once.

This receptor was taken from a man in his forties with glioma. Sample: PBMCs, taken from a glioma patient whose treatment included an IDH1 peptide vaccine. The rearrangement uses TRBV9 and TRBJ2-2; D uncertain. The CDR3 protein is CASSVEVSTGELFF. DNA for the CDR3: TGTGCCAGCAGCGTAGAGGTTAGCACCGGGGAGCTGTTTTTT.